These T cell receptor beta chains were read from a single sample in a study of chemoradiotherapy in HPV16-positive cancers. Some clones are missing from TCRdb's copy, which holds only in-frame ones; the method was immunoSEQ multiplex PCR. The sample consists of over 10,000 clones, roughly nine tenths of them appearing once. This sample comprised blood, obtained from a patient who underwent chemoradiotherapy. These receptors all stem from a human donor with HPV-associated anogenital cancer. CDR3s include the opening cysteine and the closing phenylalanine or tryptophan. Only part of the rows carry a size: once, few, many, or a class if the clone is expanded.

size: .
V: TRBV12-5
CDR3: CASGLAARYLDGYTF

size: .
V: TRBV19
CDR3: CASSIEGRTSGGANTGELFF

size: .
V: TRBV7-2
CDR3: CASSWAVRVDEQYF

size: .
V: TRBV18
CDR3: CASSPGRGLETQYF

size: .
V: TRBV4-2
CDR3: CASSQDWDGTRSPDTQYF

size: .
V: TRBV7-2
CDR3: CASSPASSGRHKNF

size: .
V: TRBV4-1
CDR3: CASSQDSRSNQPQHF

size: once
V: TRBV5-6
CDR3: CASSFSGTRDTQYF

size: .
V: TRBV6-5
CDR3: CASSTWGGSGETQYF

size: .
V: TRBV5-8
CDR3: CASSLRGISGYTF

size: .
V: TRBV10-3
CDR3: CAISESGGSGANVLTF

size: .
V: TRBV4-3
CDR3: CASSPHFQGGTDTQYF

size: .
V: TRBV10-3
CDR3: CAITRTGNTEAFF

size: .
V: TRBV27
CDR3: CASSLRGGNWYF

size: once
V: TRBV28
CDR3: CASSIGTAAGGDTQYF

size: once
V: TRBV30
CDR3: CAWSLLAGSGNEQFF

size: .
V: TRBV18
CDR3: CASSPDRHSNQPQHF

size: few
V: TRBV4-1
CDR3: CASSQAGGMNTEAFF

size: .
V: TRBV4-3
CDR3: CASSDSTSPLHF

size: .
V: TRBV7-2
CDR3: CASSSSVGNIQYF

size: .
V: TRBV19
CDR3: CASSPWGGVGNTIYF

size: .
V: TRBV18
CDR3: CASSPSSLEQYF

size: .
V: TRBV19
CDR3: CASSMGSLNTEAFF

size: .
V: TRBV10-3
CDR3: CAIRDSLYEQYF

size: .
V: TRBV4-3
CDR3: CASSQDTGRAEAFF

size: .
V: TRBV6-5
CDR3: CASRLRRRTYEQYF

size: .
V: TRBV18
CDR3: CASSVGQGAFGQQFF

size: .
V: TRBV7-8
CDR3: CASSSALGEQYF

size: .
V: TRBV19
CDR3: CASSIPGQSSSGNTIYF

size: .
V: TRBV5-1
CDR3: CASSTGQGSTDTQYF

size: .
V: TRBV7-9
CDR3: CASSLAAAGELFF

size: .
V: TRBV5-1
CDR3: CASSLGISNQPQHF

size: .
V: TRBV7-9
CDR3: CASSASPGDGNYEQYF

size: .
V: TRBV27
CDR3: CASSPQGWDTEAFF

size: .
V: TRBV4-1
CDR3: CASSQWAGEGYEQYF

size: .
V: TRBV28
CDR3: CASSSNSPARTDTQYF

size: .
V: TRBV6-5
CDR3: CASSSTGLSTGELFF

size: .
V: TRBV4-2
CDR3: CASSQVGRAGYGYTF

size: .
V: TRBV28
CDR3: CASSLHPLGFDTDTQYF

size: .
V: TRBV2
CDR3: CASRVSDTEAFF

size: .
V: TRBV12-2
CDR3: CASRSGGTRNTIYF

size: once
V: TRBV10-2
CDR3: CASSDVMRQSNEKLFF

size: few
V: TRBV10-3
CDR3: CAAGTLDEQYF

size: .
V: TRBV7-2
CDR3: CASSWDSGAGELFF

size: .
V: TRBV7-2
CDR3: CASSQGRHNQPQHF

size: .
V: TRBV28
CDR3: CASRPRKWSGELFF

size: .
V: TRBV27
CDR3: CASSRRTGVNTEAFF

size: once
V: TRBV5-1
CDR3: CASSLDRETQYF

size: .
V: TRBV19
CDR3: CASSFGQEYEQYF

size: .
V: TRBV7-8
CDR3: CASSLALAGGPGGELFF

size: .
V: TRBV5-4
CDR3: CASRRLAGTEQYF

size: .
V: TRBV4-3
CDR3: CASSQDFMQNTGELFF

size: .
V: TRBV7-8
CDR3: CASSLALAGGYNEQFF